These 26 T cell receptor beta chains came from one sample sequenced in a study of vaccination and CD4 T cells after COVID-19. With the Oncomine TCR Beta short-read assay, DNA from cultured CD4+ T cells was sequenced. TCRdb analysed the PCR reads with MiXCR anew, one entry per CDR3 protein. This sample has about 26,000 distinct CDR3 sequences, with 35% to 40% found just once. These receptors are not linked to any known antigen. The time point denotes: late sampling 161 to 241 days after vaccination in a few convalescent patients. The treatment: roughly ten-day PBMC culture with coronavirus spike peptide pools or control peptides (ViraFEST assay). The material was CD4+ T cells from blood, cultured in vitro, obtained about 7 months after SARS-CoV-2 vaccination. These receptors were collected from a human donor who had recovered from COVID-19.

The gene calls are TRBV5-4 and TRBJ1-1, with TRBD1 as a possible D gene (6 bases). The germline gives CDR1 SGHNT, CDR2 YYREEE (reference sequence). This CDR3 region has 14 residues. V was clipped by 4 bases and J by 5 bases, with 15 bases between them. The CDR3 coding sequence is TGTGCCAGCAGCCAACAGGGTTTATCGACTGAAGCTTTCTTT. Translated: CASSQQGLSTEAFF.

V and J are TRBV6-5 and TRBJ2-5, with D unclear. The CDR3 totals 13 residues. The germline CDR1 and CDR2 sequences are MNHEY and SVGAGI. The ends were cut back, 2 bases at V and 5 bases at J, with 9 bases in the middle. CDR3 residues: CASSYAYGETQYF. CDR3 sequence (DNA): TGTGCCAGCAGTTACGCCTATGGGGAGACCCAGTACTTC.

The chain is built from TRBV7-3 and TRBJ2-5, with no clear D. This CDR3 is built from 9 residues. The V and J ends lost 6 bases and 9 bases respectively, with 5 bases between them. Germline V gene sequence: CDR1 SGHTA, CDR2 FQGTGA. This chain's CDR3 is CASSTPQYF. Written as DNA, the CDR3 is TGTGCCAGCAGTACTCCCCAGTACTTC.

This clonotype was counted a single time. The chain couples TRBV6-2 or TRBV6-3 to TRBJ1-2; unclear D gene. Trimming took off 7 bases at V and 7 bases at J, with 22 bases between the two ends. Germline CDR1 reads MNHEY; CDR2 reads SVGEGT. The CDR3 length is 15 residues. The CDR3 DNA follows: TGTGCCAGCACTAAAGCGGGAGGCGCTTCGAGTGGCTACACCTTC. Amino acid sequence: CASTKAGGASSGYTF.

By share, this clonotype ranks as medium-sized. This sequence joins TRBV7-9 and TRBJ1-2; D is undetermined. This CDR3 region has 15 residues. V was clipped by 3 bases and J by 4 bases, with 15 bases between them. Germline CDR1 reads SEHNR; CDR2 reads FQNEAQ (reference sequence). In DNA form, the CDR3 reads TGTGCCAGCAGCTTGGGCCAGTCCCCCGTCTATGGCTACACCTTC. Protein: CASSLGQSPVYGYTF.

This rearrangement joins TRBV20-1 to TRBJ2-4; 7 positions agree with TRBD2. The V and J ends lost 0 bases and 7 bases, in that order; junction bases with no gene match: 6. Per germline, CDR1 DFQATT and CDR2 SNEGSKA (reference sequence). The CDR3 extends over 14 amino acids. The CDR3 DNA sequence: TGCAGTGCTAGAGAGGGAAGGGAGGGGAACATTCAGTACTTC. It specifies CSAREGREGNIQYF.

The DNA for the CDR3 is TGTGCCAGCAGTGAACCGACTAGCGGGCGCTACGAGCAGTACTTC. This gives the protein CASSEPTSGRYEQYF. The chain couples TRBV25-1 to TRBJ2-7; 10 nucleotides line up with TRBD2. J was trimmed by 3 bases and V by 2 bases; bases with no gene match: 4. Per germline, CDR1 MGHDK and CDR2 SYGVNS. This CDR3 is 15 amino acids long.

This clonotype has only a few counts. The gene calls are TRBV7-9 and TRBJ2-7; perhaps TRBD2 as D (5 bases). Germline CDR1 SEHNR, CDR2 FQNEAQ (reference sequence). The CDR3 sequence is 14 residues long. The V end was cut by 5 bases, the J end by 3 bases, with 14 bases between. The CDR3, as DNA: TGTGCCAGCAGCCCGAGGGTCGGCGGCTACGAGCAGTACTTC. As protein: CASSPRVGGYEQYF.

This chain joins TRBV2 and TRBJ1-1, with 8 bases identical to TRBD1. The ends lost 6 bases at V and 5 bases at J; junction bases unmatched: 8. CDR1 and CDR2 (germline): SNHLY, FYNNEI. CDR3 size: 14 residues. The CDR3: CASRGQAPGTEAFF. The DNA for the CDR3 is TGTGCCAGCAGGGGACAGGCCCCGGGGACTGAAGCTTTCTTT.

This clonotype was detected only a few times. The genes are TRBV6-1 and TRBJ1-1; 12 bases fit TRBD1. Trimming cost V 7 bases and J 5 bases; bases outside gene matches: 11. This CDR3 has 16 amino acids. CDR1 and CDR2 from the germline V gene are MNHNS and SASEGT. The CDR3 nucleotides are TGTGCCAGCACCCCCGGGACAGGGGGCGCCTGGACTGAAGCTTTCTTT. Encoded protein: CASTPGTGGAWTEAFF.

The rearrangement links TRBV12-1 to TRBJ2-2; TRBD2 is the table's D call and was not checked against the DNA. TRBV12-1 is assigned pseudogene status. The CDR3 covers 16 residues. DNA for the CDR3: TGTGCCAGCAGCTTTCCTAGCGGGAGGGGCACCGGGGAGCTGTTTTTT. As protein: CASSFPSGRGTGELFF.

The CDR3, as DNA: TGTGCCACCAGCAGAGACCTGGCTAGCGGGGGGGTAGTGCAGTACTTC. Its protein product is CATSRDLASGGVVQYF. The J gene is TRBJ2-7, the V gene TRBV15; 12 positions match TRBD2. The V segment lost 0 bases and the J segment 9 bases; nucleotides outside the gene matches: 9. This CDR3 has 16 amino acids. Germline V CDR1 and CDR2: LNHNV, YYDKDF (reference sequence).

The gene calls are TRBV5-1 and TRBJ2-7; maybe TRBD1 (7 bases). V was pared by 4 bases and J by 6 bases, with 14 bases between. The CDR3 has 13 residues. CDR1 is SGHRS and CDR2 is YFSETQ in the germline V gene. The CDR3 DNA reads TGCGCCAGCAGCCCGGGGGCAGGGGGCGAGCAGTACTTC. Translating gives CASSPGAGGEQYF.

This clonotype was found a few times. This sequence joins TRBV7-9 and TRBJ2-2, with TRBD2 matching over 8 bases. The CDR3 is made up of 16 amino acids. The germline V gene encodes CDR1 SEHNR and CDR2 FQNEAQ (reference sequence). Trimming at V came to 1 base and at J to 3 bases, leaving 4 bases not matched to a gene. CDR3 residues: CASSLVSGKDTGELFF. The CDR3 coding sequence is TGTGCCAGCAGCTTAGTTAGCGGGAAGGACACCGGGGAGCTGTTTTTT.

The V gene is TRBV27, the J gene TRBJ2-3, with D uncertain. The CDR3 spans 13 residues. Trimming took 5 bases from V and 7 from J, leaving 13 bases between them. CDR1 is MNHEY and CDR2 is SMNVEV in the germline V gene (reference sequence). In nucleotides, the CDR3 is TGTGCCAGCAGTCCCAACGTCTTACATACGCAGTATTTT. This sequence encodes CASSPNVLHTQYF.

This clonotype turned up a few times. The chain recombines TRBV4-1 with TRBJ1-5, with D hard to call. Germline-derived CDR1 and CDR2 are MGHRA and YSYEKL. With 0 bases removed from V and 0 bases from J, the gap between germline ends came to 9 bases. The CDR3 is 16 amino acids. CDR3 sequence reads: CASSQEGWDSNQPQHF. CDR3 DNA sequence: TGCGCCAGCAGCCAAGAGGGTTGGGATAGCAATCAGCCCCAGCATTTT.

This clonotype was seen only a few times. The J gene is TRBJ2-1, the V gene TRBV20-1; D possibly matches TRBD1 or TRBD2 (5 bases each). The germline gives CDR1 DFQATT, CDR2 SNEGSKA (reference sequence). V was clipped by 2 bases and J by 2 bases, with 13 bases between them. The CDR3 is made up of 15 amino acids. The CDR3 sequence: CSARPGRDPYNEQFF. The CDR3 region has the DNA TGCAGTGCTAGACCTGGCAGGGACCCCTACAATGAGCAGTTCTTC.

This chain links TRBV24-1 with TRBJ2-3; no firm D call. The germline V and J ends were trimmed by 3 bases and 8 bases, with 11 bases remaining between them. The CDR3 is made up of 13 amino acids. Germline V gene sequence: CDR1 KGHDR, CDR2 SFDVKD. The CDR3 spells CATSDPRLGTQYF. The CDR3 DNA follows: TGTGCCACCAGTGATCCTCGCTTAGGTACGCAGTATTTT.

The chain is built from TRBV7-6 and TRBJ1-2; D is perhaps TRBD1 (6 bases). There are 13 residues in the CDR3. V lost 1 base, J lost 8 bases, and 11 bases lay in between. Germline V CDR1 and CDR2: SGHVS, FNYEAQ. Here the CDR3 DNA reads TGTGCCAGCAGCTTAGGTGGGGGGCGAGGCTACACCTTC. Its translation is CASSLGGGRGYTF.

This chain joins TRBV20-1 and TRBJ2-5; 7 positions agree with TRBD1. With 3 bases clipped from V and 5 bases from J, the junction kept 9 bases outside the gene matches. Germline CDR1 DFQATT, CDR2 SNEGSKA (reference sequence). The CDR3 covers 14 residues. The CDR3 here is CSARSKGATETQYF. The CDR3 DNA sequence: TGCAGTGCTAGGAGTAAGGGGGCCACGGAGACCCAGTACTTC.

The J gene is TRBJ2-1, the V gene TRBV6-1; D is ambiguous. The CDR3 runs to 15 residues. In germline, CDR1 is MNHNS, CDR2 SASEGT. V lost 6 bases and J lost 1, with 13 bases in between. Here the CDR3 DNA reads TGTGCCAGCAGCGCTTTAGACCTTTCCTACAATGAGCAGTTCTTC. Translating it yields CASSALDLSYNEQFF.

The table lists this clonotype with a few counts. The J gene is TRBJ2-3, the V gene TRBV20-1; TRBD2 agrees at 7 bases. CDR3 length: 13 amino acids. With V trimmed by 3 bases and J by 2 bases, 2 bases remained unmatched. CDR1 and CDR2 (germline): DFQATT, SNEGSKA (reference sequence). CDR3 sequence (DNA): TGCAGTGCTAGCGGGACTATCACAGATACGCAGTATTTT. Protein sequence: CSASGTITDTQYF.

V usage is TRBV27 and J usage is TRBJ1-1; 9 bases map to TRBD1. V dropped 4 bases and J dropped 1; count of bases not matched to a gene: 4. The CDR3 extends over 15 amino acids. The germline V gene has CDR1 MNHEY and CDR2 SMNVEV (reference sequence). CDR3 amino acids: CASSSPGQGNTEAFF. The CDR3 bases are TGTGCCAGCAGTTCACCGGGACAGGGGAACACTGAAGCTTTCTTT.

This clonotype came up a few times. V is TRBV30 and J is TRBJ2-2; no firm D call. Germline assignment: CDR1 GTSNPN and CDR2 SVGIG (reference sequence). V lost 0 bases and J 7 bases, leaving 12 bases between the germline ends. The CDR3 loop spans 14 amino acids. This chain's CDR3 is CAWSVIRVSGELFF. The CDR3 DNA follows: TGTGCCTGGAGTGTAATCCGGGTGAGCGGGGAGCTGTTTTTT.

The genes are TRBV20-1 and TRBJ1-5; D gene unclear. The CDR3 has 13 amino acids. Germline V gene sequence: CDR1 DFQATT, CDR2 SNEGSKA (reference sequence). Trimming stripped 7 bases from V and 4 bases from J, with 14 bases between. CDR3 in amino acids: CSGRPGGNQPQHF. The CDR3 region has the DNA TGCAGTGGTCGCCCAGGTGGTAATCAGCCCCAGCATTTT.

This clonotype was seen more than once but under ten times. The genes are TRBV20-1 and TRBJ2-7, with a weak D call TRBD2 (5 bases). This CDR3 has 15 amino acids. V dropped 6 bases and J dropped 2 bases, with 20 bases sitting between them. Germline V gene sequence: CDR1 DFQATT, CDR2 SNEGSKA (reference sequence). The CDR3 nucleotides are TGCAGTGCACGAGGGTCCGCAAGCCGACCCTACGAGCAGTACTTC. Translation gives CSARGSASRPYEQYF.